Listed below are T cell receptor beta chains from one sample, sequenced in a study of blood T cell repertoires in COVID-19. Assay: immunoSEQ multiplex PCR; the TCRdb copy retains only in-frame clones and omits some. The repertoire holds 200,000 to 250,000 clones, with 82% as singletons. Input material: peripheral blood. These receptors all stem from an elderly woman with COVID-19, enrolled during active disease. The CDR3 runs from the conserved cysteine through the conserved F or W. The order of the fields is J gene, D gene, V gene, clone size, CDR3 protein, CDR3 DNA. A D gene is named only where the DNA matches it firmly. Clone size, where shown, is once, few, many, or a class for clones that have expanded.

J gene: TRBJ1-5; D gene: TRBD1; V gene: TRBV7-8; clone size: NA; CDR3 protein: CASSPRQGSNQPQHF; CDR3 DNA: TGTGCCAGCAGCCCACGACAGGGGTCCAATCAGCCCCAGCATTTT
J gene: TRBJ2-1; D gene: TRBD2; V gene: TRBV9; clone size: few; CDR3 protein: CASSVVSGGGSPQFF; CDR3 DNA: TGTGCCAGCAGCGTAGTGTCGGGCGGGGGGTCTCCTCAGTTCTTC
J gene: TRBJ1-2; D gene: TRBD1; V gene: TRBV5-1; clone size: few; CDR3 protein: CASSLAAGGYNYGYTF; CDR3 DNA: TGCGCCAGCAGCTTGGCGGCAGGGGGGTATAACTATGGCTACACCTTC
J gene: TRBJ1-2; D gene: TRBD1; V gene: TRBV6-6; clone size: NA; CDR3 protein: CAIAPPTGDYGYTF; CDR3 DNA: TGTGCGATTGCCCCTCCGACAGGGGACTATGGCTACACCTTC
J gene: TRBJ1-2; D gene: TRBD1; V gene: TRBV18; clone size: once; CDR3 protein: CASSKQGLEGYTF; CDR3 DNA: TGTGCCAGCTCAAAACAGGGGCTGGAGGGCTACACCTTC
J gene: TRBJ2-3; D gene: TRBD2; V gene: TRBV30; clone size: NA; CDR3 protein: CASAGETFSTDTQYF; CDR3 DNA: TGTGCCTCCGCGGGGGAGACCTTCTCCACAGATACGCAGTATTTT
J gene: TRBJ2-7; D gene: TRBD1; V gene: TRBV7-8; clone size: NA; CDR3 protein: CASSSPPGQGSEQYF; CDR3 DNA: TGTGCCAGCAGTTCTCCCCCGGGACAGGGTAGTGAGCAGTACTTC
J gene: TRBJ2-1; D gene: NA; V gene: TRBV27; clone size: NA; CDR3 protein: CASSFPRDGQFF; CDR3 DNA: TGTGCCAGCAGTTTTCCCAGGGATGGGCAGTTCTTC
J gene: TRBJ2-3; D gene: TRBD2; V gene: TRBV11-2; clone size: NA; CDR3 protein: CASSLDWRGATTDTQYF; CDR3 DNA: TGTGCCAGCAGCTTAGATTGGCGGGGGGCAACCACAGATACGCAGTATTTT
J gene: TRBJ2-4; D gene: TRBD1; V gene: TRBV6-6; clone size: once; CDR3 protein: CASSYPTGHRKNIQYF; CDR3 DNA: TGTGCCAGCAGTTACCCGACAGGGCACCGCAAAAACATTCAGTACTTC
J gene: TRBJ1-1; D gene: TRBD1; V gene: TRBV27; clone size: NA; CDR3 protein: CASRPATGVNTEAFF; CDR3 DNA: TGTGCCAGCAGACCGGCGACAGGGGTGAACACTGAAGCTTTCTTT
J gene: TRBJ2-1; D gene: TRBD2; V gene: TRBV11-2; clone size: NA; CDR3 protein: CASSSLAGVAGEQFF; CDR3 DNA: TGTGCCAGCAGCTCCCTAGCGGGAGTCGCCGGGGAGCAGTTCTTC
J gene: TRBJ1-6; D gene: NA; V gene: TRBV5-1; clone size: NA; CDR3 protein: CASSPGQSNSPLHF; CDR3 DNA: TGCGCCAGCAGCCCTGGACAGTCTAATTCACCCCTCCACTTT
J gene: TRBJ2-1; D gene: NA; V gene: TRBV18; clone size: few; CDR3 protein: CASSPSNYRRGRNNEQFF; CDR3 DNA: TGTGCCAGCTCACCATCGAACTATCGGCGGGGTAGAAACAATGAGCAGTTCTTC
J gene: TRBJ1-2; D gene: TRBD1; V gene: TRBV3-1/TRBV3-2; clone size: many; CDR3 protein: CASSQGQGGYGYTF; CDR3 DNA: TGTGCCAGCAGCCAAGGGCAGGGGGGATATGGCTACACCTTC
J gene: TRBJ1-1; D gene: NA; V gene: TRBV18; clone size: NA; CDR3 protein: CATKGAVGNTEAFF; CDR3 DNA: TGTGCCACGAAAGGGGCAGTAGGGAACACTGAAGCTTTCTTT
J gene: TRBJ2-1; D gene: TRBD2; V gene: TRBV19; clone size: NA; CDR3 protein: CASSPPRYSGRYYNEQFF; CDR3 DNA: TGTGCCAGTAGTCCCCCGAGGTATAGCGGGAGATACTACAATGAGCAGTTCTTC
J gene: TRBJ1-2; D gene: NA; V gene: TRBV28; clone size: NA; CDR3 protein: CASSLLRVNYGYTF; CDR3 DNA: TGTGCCAGCAGTTTATTGAGGGTTAACTATGGCTACACCTTC
J gene: TRBJ1-2; D gene: TRBD1; V gene: TRBV29-1; clone size: NA; CDR3 protein: CSVERTGVGYTF; CDR3 DNA: TGCAGCGTTGAACGGACAGGGGTCGGCTACACCTTC
J gene: TRBJ2-1; D gene: TRBD1; V gene: TRBV11-3; clone size: NA; CDR3 protein: CASGSGTGAYNEQFF; CDR3 DNA: TGTGCCAGCGGTTCCGGGACAGGGGCCTACAATGAGCAGTTCTTC
J gene: TRBJ2-1; D gene: TRBD2; V gene: TRBV7-2; clone size: NA; CDR3 protein: CASSLTGTTNNEQFF; CDR3 DNA: TGTGCCAGCAGCCTCACCGGGACTACCAACAATGAGCAGTTCTTC
J gene: TRBJ2-1; D gene: TRBD2; V gene: TRBV6-5; clone size: NA; CDR3 protein: CASSYGTSGFNNEQFF; CDR3 DNA: TGTGCCAGCAGTTACGGAACTAGCGGGTTTAACAATGAGCAGTTCTTC
J gene: TRBJ2-2; D gene: TRBD2; V gene: TRBV6-2/TRBV6-3; clone size: NA; CDR3 protein: CASSPRGVWGPGELFF; CDR3 DNA: TGTGCCAGCAGCCCCCGGGGGGTCTGGGGCCCCGGGGAGCTGTTTTTT
J gene: TRBJ1-5; D gene: NA; V gene: TRBV5-8; clone size: NA; CDR3 protein: CASSLEGRTSSNQPQHF; CDR3 DNA: TGTGCCAGCAGCTTGGAAGGGAGAACCTCCTCCAATCAGCCCCAGCATTTT
J gene: TRBJ2-3; D gene: TRBD2; V gene: TRBV9; clone size: once; CDR3 protein: CASSPGLGLDTQYF; CDR3 DNA: TGTGCCAGCAGCCCGGGACTAGGTCTAGATACGCAGTATTTT
J gene: TRBJ2-5; D gene: NA; V gene: TRBV2; clone size: NA; CDR3 protein: CASRLGPAPETQYF; CDR3 DNA: TGTGCCAGCAGGCTGGGCCCGGCGCCAGAGACCCAGTACTTC
J gene: TRBJ1-1; D gene: TRBD1; V gene: TRBV10-3; clone size: NA; CDR3 protein: CAIKGGQGSNTEAFF; CDR3 DNA: TGTGCCATCAAGGGGGGACAGGGATCGAACACTGAAGCTTTCTTT
J gene: TRBJ2-3; D gene: TRBD2; V gene: TRBV5-8; clone size: NA; CDR3 protein: CASSFTSGRTTDTQYF; CDR3 DNA: TGTGCCAGCAGTTTCACTAGCGGGAGGACTACAGATACGCAGTATTTT
J gene: TRBJ1-1; D gene: TRBD1; V gene: TRBV27; clone size: once; CDR3 protein: CASSLRQGALEAFF; CDR3 DNA: TGTGCCAGCAGTTTACGACAGGGGGCATTAGAAGCTTTCTTT
J gene: TRBJ1-1; D gene: NA; V gene: TRBV5-8; clone size: NA; CDR3 protein: CASPAAWTIRKRKDTEAFF; CDR3 DNA: TGTGCCAGCCCTGCGGCCTGGACAATACGAAAGCGAAAGGACACTGAAGCTTTCTTT
J gene: TRBJ1-1; D gene: NA; V gene: TRBV10-3; clone size: few; CDR3 protein: CAISYRDTYEAFF; CDR3 DNA: TGTGCCATCAGTTACAGGGATACCTATGAAGCTTTCTTT
J gene: TRBJ2-7; D gene: TRBD2; V gene: TRBV29-1; clone size: few; CDR3 protein: CSVEGGGGEQYF; CDR3 DNA: TGCAGCGTTGAAGGCGGGGGTGGAGAGCAGTACTTC
J gene: TRBJ2-3; D gene: NA; V gene: TRBV2; clone size: once; CDR3 protein: CASTGPNTQEGLGDTQYF; CDR3 DNA: TGTGCCAGCACCGGACCCAACACCCAGGAGGGGCTGGGGGATACGCAGTATTTT
J gene: TRBJ2-2; D gene: NA; V gene: TRBV27; clone size: NA; CDR3 protein: CASSLSGRNTGELFF; CDR3 DNA: TGTGCCAGCAGTTTAAGCGGCCGGAACACCGGGGAGCTGTTTTTT
J gene: TRBJ2-3; D gene: NA; V gene: TRBV3-1/TRBV3-2; clone size: NA; CDR3 protein: CASRRDTTDTQYF; CDR3 DNA: TGTGCCAGCCGCCGGGACACCACAGATACGCAGTATTTT
J gene: TRBJ2-2; D gene: TRBD2; V gene: TRBV4-3; clone size: NA; CDR3 protein: CASSQEISGIGELFF; CDR3 DNA: TGCGCCAGCAGCCAAGAAATTAGCGGGATCGGGGAGCTGTTTTTT
J gene: TRBJ2-5; D gene: TRBD2; V gene: TRBV6-5; clone size: NA; CDR3 protein: CAARAGGAGETQYF; CDR3 DNA: TGTGCCGCACGAGCCGGGGGGGCCGGAGAGACCCAGTACTTC
J gene: TRBJ1-6; D gene: TRBD1; V gene: TRBV23-1; clone size: once; CDR3 protein: CASSQPRDRTSPLHF; CDR3 DNA: TGCGCCAGCAGTCAACCCCGGGACAGAACTTCACCCCTCCACTTT
J gene: TRBJ1-1; D gene: NA; V gene: TRBV5-1; clone size: NA; CDR3 protein: CASSWRDGTEAFF; CDR3 DNA: TGCGCCAGCAGCTGGAGGGATGGGACTGAAGCTTTCTTT
J gene: TRBJ1-4; D gene: NA; V gene: TRBV5-1; clone size: NA; CDR3 protein: CASRGSSGYNEKLFF; CDR3 DNA: TGCGCCAGCAGGGGAAGTTCAGGGTATAATGAAAAACTGTTTTTT
J gene: TRBJ2-5; D gene: TRBD2; V gene: TRBV28; clone size: NA; CDR3 protein: CASSLTLGGGTQYF; CDR3 DNA: TGTGCCAGCAGTTTGACCCTCGGGGGGGGGACCCAGTACTTC
J gene: TRBJ2-2; D gene: NA; V gene: TRBV5-1; clone size: NA; CDR3 protein: CASGPPGTGELFF; CDR3 DNA: TGCGCCAGCGGCCCGCCAGGGACCGGGGAGCTGTTTTTT